The 3 T cell receptor beta chains reported below all come from one sample, sequenced in a study of shared clonotypes between healthy human individuals. Measured with immunoSEQ multiplex PCR; TCRdb has only the in-frame clones, and not every one. This sample has fewer than 1.8 million clones; just under 99% occur once, and the top ten carry roughly 0.35%. Sequencing input: naive CD4+ T cells sorted from blood. Subset reported: CD45RA+ positively selected. These receptor sequences come from a man aged 30 to 39 in good health.

The rearrangement uses TRBV10-1 and TRBJ1-5; D unresolved. The CDR3 extends over 13 amino acids. Trimming stripped 6 bases from V and 1 base from J, with 7 bases between. The germline V gene encodes CDR1 WNHNN and CDR2 SYGVQD (reference sequence). Here the CDR3 DNA reads TGCGCCAGCAGGAAGATAAGCAATCAGCCCCAGCATTTT. It encodes CASRKISNQPQHF.

This chain joins TRBV5-1 and TRBJ2-7, with D uncertain. The CDR3 is 13 residues long. The V gene's germline CDR1 is SGHRS and CDR2 YFSETQ. V was trimmed by 1 base and J by 6 bases, leaving 11 bases between them. DNA of the CDR3: TGCGCCAGCAGCTTGACGCGCCGCTCCGAGCAGTACTTC. The encoded protein is CASSLTRRSEQYF.

This chain joins TRBV10-3 and TRBJ2-1, with 10 nucleotides matching TRBD2. The CDR3 runs to 16 residues. J was trimmed by 5 bases and V by 4 bases; bases with no gene match: 8. Germline CDR1 ENHRY, CDR2 SYGVKD. The CDR3 sequence is CAISGLAGGRDNEQFF. The CDR3 DNA sequence: TGTGCCATCAGTGGATTAGCGGGAGGAAGGGACAATGAGCAGTTCTTC.